Described below is a single TCR beta chain sequence and its context. Sequence at one end of the junction differs from germline and may be a read error. PCR was performed a second time for 7 to 11 cycles using a sample-barcoded 5' primer and a J-beta primer mix. TCRdb reprocessed the 5' RACE reads via MiXCR and lists one record per CDR3 protein. The sample has about 510,000 distinct CDR3 sequences, roughly a quarter seen once. Germline V lookup: CDR1 MDHEN, CDR2 SYDVKM. The CDR3 loop spans 16 amino acids. This specimen belongs to a study of blood T cells in healthy people across ages. The data also belong to a second study, concerning T cells of mothers and their children.

This chain joins TRBV28 and TRBJ1-2, with D perhaps matching TRBD1 (5 bases). The source material was blood. This clonotype was obtained from a boy aged 2-9 years in good health. DNA for the CDR3: TGTGCCAGCAGTCCCTCTCCTTGGGAGGGGAACTATGCCTACACCTTC. Its protein product is CASSPSPWEGNYAYTF.